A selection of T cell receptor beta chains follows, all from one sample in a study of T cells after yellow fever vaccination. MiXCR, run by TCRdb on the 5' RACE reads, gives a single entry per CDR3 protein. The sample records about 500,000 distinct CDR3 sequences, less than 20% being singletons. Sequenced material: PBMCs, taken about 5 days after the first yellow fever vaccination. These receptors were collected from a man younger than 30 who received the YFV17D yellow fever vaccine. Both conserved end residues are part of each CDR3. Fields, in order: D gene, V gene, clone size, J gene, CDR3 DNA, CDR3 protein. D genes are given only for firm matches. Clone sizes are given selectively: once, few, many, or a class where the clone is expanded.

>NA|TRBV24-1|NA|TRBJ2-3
TGTGCCACCAGTGACCGACTCACAGATACGCAGTATTTT
CATSDRLTDTQYF
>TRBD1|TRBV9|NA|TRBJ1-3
TGTGCCAGCAGCGGGGGACAGGGTCAAAGCCCTAAGGTCGGCTCTGGAAACACCATATATTTT
CASSGGQGQSPKVGSGNTIYF
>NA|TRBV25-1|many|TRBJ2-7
TGTGCCAGCCAAGCGCAGGGAGGCTACGAGCAGTACTTC
CASQAQGGYEQYF
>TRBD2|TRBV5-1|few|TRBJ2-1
TGCGCCAGCACCCGTAGCGGGGACTCCTACAATGAGCAGTTCTTC
CASTRSGDSYNEQFF
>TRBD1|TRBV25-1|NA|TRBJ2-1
TGTGCCAGCAGTGAGACAGGGGCCTACAATGAGCAGTTCTTC
CASSETGAYNEQFF
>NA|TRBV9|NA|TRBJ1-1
TGTGCCAGCAGCGGTACGGGCGCTGAAGCTTTCTTT
CASSGTGAEAFF
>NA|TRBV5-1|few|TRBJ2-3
TGCGCCAGCAGCCTGAGGTACAGGAACACAGATACGCAGTATTTT
CASSLRYRNTDTQYF
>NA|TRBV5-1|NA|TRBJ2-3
TGCGCCAGCTTGGCCGGGGGCTCCACAGATACGCAGTATTTT
CASLAGGSTDTQYF
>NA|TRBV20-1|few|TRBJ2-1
TGCAGTGCTAGTCTTCACCGGGGGGCCTCCTACAATGAGCAGTTCTTC
CSASLHRGASYNEQFF
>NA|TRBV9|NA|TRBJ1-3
TGTGCCAGCAGCGCGTTCGGGGGATCGGAAAACACCATATATTTT
CASSAFGGSENTIYF
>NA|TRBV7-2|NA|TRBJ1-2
TGTGCCAGCAGTCCAAGAAGGGGAGTCTCCGTCTATGGCTACACCTTC
CASSPRRGVSVYGYTF
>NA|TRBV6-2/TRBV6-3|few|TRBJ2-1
TGTGCCAGCTGTTTGAGCTCCTACAATGAGCAGTTCTTC
CASCLSSYNEQFF
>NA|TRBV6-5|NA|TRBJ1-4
TGTGCCAGCAGTTACTCGGGGGGAAAGAGTGAAAAACTGTTTTTT
CASSYSGGKSEKLFF
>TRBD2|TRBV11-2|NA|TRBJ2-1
TGTGCCAGCAGCTTAGATCGGATAGGACTAGCGGGGGCCAATGAGCAGTTCTTC
CASSLDRIGLAGANEQFF
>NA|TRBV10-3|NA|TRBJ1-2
TGTGCCATCAGTGAGGAGGTGGTTGGCTACACCTTC
CAISEEVVGYTF
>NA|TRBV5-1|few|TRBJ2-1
TGCGCCAGCAGCCTTGAAACCTCCTACAATGAGCAGTTCTTC
CASSLETSYNEQFF
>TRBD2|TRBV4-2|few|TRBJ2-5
TGTGCCAGCAGCCAGACTAGCGGGGTCCAAGAGACCCAGTACTTC
CASSQTSGVQETQYF
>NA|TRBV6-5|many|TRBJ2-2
TGTGCCAGCAGTCACGGAGGAAACACCGGGGAGCTGTTTTTT
CASSHGGNTGELFF
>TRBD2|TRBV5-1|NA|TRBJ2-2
TGCGCCAGCAGCATCGGGACTAGCGGGGGCCGGAACACCGGGGAGCTGCTTTTT
CASSIGTSGGRNTGELLF
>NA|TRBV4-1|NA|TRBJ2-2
TGCGCCAGCAGCCAACCCGGACAGTATATTCTTTCGGGCACCGGGGAGCTGTTTTTT
CASSQPGQYILSGTGELFF
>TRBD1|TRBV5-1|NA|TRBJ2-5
TGCGCCAGCAGCTTGGGGGACAGGGCCCAAGAGACCCAGTACTTC
CASSLGDRAQETQYF
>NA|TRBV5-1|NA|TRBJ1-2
TGCGCCAGCAGCTTTCTCGGACTCCCGCCTTTTGGCTACACCTTC
CASSFLGLPPFGYTF
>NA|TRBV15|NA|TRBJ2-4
TGTGCCACCAGCAGAGGCGGCTCCGGTGGCATTCAGTACTTC
CATSRGGSGGIQYF
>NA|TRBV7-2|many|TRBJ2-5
TGTGCCAGCAGCTTGAGGGCCCCAGAGACCCAGTACTTC
CASSLRAPETQYF
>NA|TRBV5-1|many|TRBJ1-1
TGCGCCAGCAGCTTTATGGGAGGGGCCCTGAACACTGAAGCTTTCTTT
CASSFMGGALNTEAFF
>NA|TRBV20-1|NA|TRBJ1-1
TGCAGTTACCTTGACAGGAACACTGAAGCTTTCTTT
CSYLDRNTEAFF
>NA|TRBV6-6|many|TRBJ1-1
TGTGCCAGCAGCCAAGGGGGGACTGAAGCTTTCTTT
CASSQGGTEAFF
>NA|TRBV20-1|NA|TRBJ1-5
TGCAGTGCTAGGGGCGGGGCAGTGCAGCCCCAGCATTTT
CSARGGAVQPQHF
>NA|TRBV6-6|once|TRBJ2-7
TGTGCCAGCAGTTTATTTCCGTGGTACTTC
CASSLFPWYF